These 17 T cell receptor beta chains were all obtained from the same sample, sequenced in a study of blood T cell repertoires in COVID-19. Generated by immunoSEQ multiplex PCR, the TCRdb table keeps only in-frame clones and is missing some. The data contain more than 150,000 clones, less than 90% of them singletons. The sequenced sample consisted of peripheral blood. The receptors derive from a woman between 65 and 79 years old with acute or convalescent COVID-19.

The chain employs TRBV15 and TRBJ1-2; 9 nucleotides align to TRBD1. Germline CDR1 and CDR2: LNHNV and YYDKDF (reference sequence). The CDR3 consists of 16 residues. Trimming at V came to 0 bases and at J to 2 bases, leaving 4 bases not matched to a gene. CDR3 in DNA: TGTGCCACCAGCAGAGACGGGACAGGGACCAACTATGGCTACACCTTC. Its protein is CATSRDGTGTNYGYTF. Using reference TRBV15 and TRBJ1-2 for the parts outside the CDR3, the full variable domain is DAMVIQNPRYQVTQFGKPVTLSCSQTLNHNVMYWYQQKSSQAPKLLFHYYDKDFNNEADTPDNFQSRRPNTSFCFLDIRSPGLGDTAMYLCATSRDGTGTNYGYTFGSGTRLTVV.

CDR3 nucleotides: TGTGCCAGCAGCTCTAGCACAGATACGCAGTATTTT. The encoded protein is CASSSSTDTQYF. This rearrangement joins TRBV13 to TRBJ2-3; D gene uncertain. Germline CDR1 and CDR2: PRHDT and FYEKMQ (reference sequence). The CDR3 covers 12 residues. V lost 4 bases to trimming and J lost 0 bases, with 2 bases between them.

In its sample, this clone was seen once. The V call is TRBV6-5, the J call TRBJ2-7, with 9 bases identical to TRBD1. V trimming: 2 bases; J trimming: 5 bases; junction bases outside the gene matches: 10. CDR3 length: 16 amino acids. Germline-derived CDR1 and CDR2 are MNHEY and SVGAGI. The CDR3 sequence is CASSYLPGQGIHEQYF. Here the CDR3 DNA reads TGTGCCAGCAGTTACCTGCCGGGACAGGGTATCCACGAGCAGTACTTC.

This chain connects TRBV7-8 to TRBJ2-7, with TRBD2 matching over 12 bases. Germline loops: CDR1 SGHVS, CDR2 FQNEAQ. CDR3 length: 18 amino acids. Unmatched junction bases numbered 12, after V lost 2 bases and J lost 4 bases. CDR3 DNA sequence: TGTGCCAGCAGCTTATCCGTGACTAGCGGGAGTGGAGGTTACGAGCAGTACTTC. Translating gives CASSLSVTSGSGGYEQYF.

J is TRBJ1-2 and V is TRBV11-3, with D perhaps TRBD1 (6 bases). Trimming left V 5 bases short and J 2 bases short, with 12 bases between. This CDR3 comprises 14 residues. Germline loops: CDR1 SGHNT, CDR2 YENEEA. This CDR3 is CASSPSDRNYGYTF. The CDR3 coding sequence is TGTGCCAGCAGCCCCAGCGACAGGAACTATGGCTACACCTTC.

The V call is TRBV5-1, the J call TRBJ1-5, with 7 nucleotides matching TRBD1. The CDR3 length is 13 residues. J lost 6 bases, V lost 10 bases, and 10 bases had no gene match. Germline V gene lookup returns CDR1 SGHRS and CDR2 YFSETQ. The CDR3: CAVRQGNCQPQHF. Here the CDR3 DNA reads TGCGCCGTGAGACAGGGCAATTGTCAGCCCCAGCATTTT.

The chain combines TRBV29-1 with TRBJ2-1; TRBD2 matches at 9 bases. The CDR3 totals 12 residues. CDR1 SQVTM and CDR2 ANQGSEA come from the germline V gene. V gave up 7 bases and J gave up 9 bases; unmatched junction bases: 7. The CDR3 DNA reads as TGCAGCGGCCGGACTAGCGCCCCTGAGCAGTTCTTC. Its translation: CSGRTSAPEQFF.

On this clone itself: Other DNA sequences in the sample encode the same CDR3. The rearrangement links TRBV18 to TRBJ1-2; no definite D call. With 5 bases removed from V and 4 bases from J, the gap between germline ends came to 11 bases. The V gene's germline CDR1 is KGHSH and CDR2 LQKENI. The CDR3 totals 13 residues. The CDR3: CASSSGQGYGYTF. CDR3 in DNA: TGTGCCAGCTCAAGCGGTCAAGGCTATGGCTACACCTTC.

V gene TRBV7-6 combines with J gene TRBJ2-3; 10 bases line up with TRBD2. The CDR3 loop spans 19 amino acids. CDR1 SGHVS and CDR2 FNYEAQ come from the germline V gene. J gave up 3 bases and V 4 bases, and 16 bases lay outside the gene matches. This CDR3 reads CASSSRGASGSRVTDTQYF. The CDR3 DNA sequence: TGTGCCAGCAGCTCACGGGGCGCTAGCGGGAGCCGGGTGACAGATACGCAGTATTTT.

V usage is TRBV3-1 (or the pseudogene TRBV3-2) and J usage is TRBJ1-6, with 7 positions matching TRBD1. Germline V gene data show CDR1 as LGHDT and CDR2 as YNNKEL (reference sequence). The CDR3 totals 15 residues. The trim removed 6 bases at V and 4 bases at J, leaving 6 bases unmatched. Here the CDR3 reads CASRLGTAYNSPLHF. The CDR3, as DNA: TGTGCCAGCAGACTCGGGACAGCGTATAATTCACCCCTCCACTTT.

The chain is built from TRBV7-2 and TRBJ2-1; D is undetermined. V gave up 0 bases and J gave up 9 bases, with 3 bases separating them. Per germline, CDR1 SGHTA and CDR2 FQGNSA. This CDR3 region has 11 residues. The CDR3 loop reads CASSLAVEQFF. CDR3 DNA sequence: TGTGCCAGCAGCTTAGCCGTTGAGCAGTTCTTC.

V is TRBV24-1 and J is TRBJ1-1, with 7 bases aligning to TRBD1. Germline V gene lookup returns CDR1 KGHDR and CDR2 SFDVKD. This CDR3 spans 13 amino acids. Trimming at V came to 7 bases and at J to 3 bases, leaving 4 bases not matched to a gene. The CDR3 DNA reads as TGTGCCACCAGCCCCACAGGGGACACTGAAGCTTTCTTT. Its protein is CATSPTGDTEAFF.

The chain recombines TRBV7-8 with TRBJ2-7; the D is unclear. V lost 5 bases, J lost 3 bases, and 11 bases lay in between. The CDR3 runs to 13 residues. Germline V gives CDR1 SGHVS, CDR2 FQNEAQ. CDR3 sequence: CASSRGLYYEQYF. Written as DNA, the CDR3 is TGTGCCAGCAGCCGAGGTCTGTACTACGAGCAGTACTTC. The full variable domain, its missing parts supplied by reference TRBV7-8 and TRBJ2-7, is GAGVSQSPRYKVAKRGQDVALRCDPISGHVSLFWYQQALGQGPEFLTYFQNEAQLDKSGLPSDRFFAERPEGSVSTLKIQRTQQEDSAVYLCASSRGLYYEQYFGPGTRLTVT.

Remarks on this clone: Other DNA sequences in the sample encode the same CDR3. The chain uses TRBV6-5 and TRBJ2-2; D might be TRBD2 (6 bases). The CDR3 is 15 amino acids. From germline, CDR1 is MNHEY and CDR2 SVGAGI. Deletions cut 4 bases from V and 6 bases from J, with 15 bases between. CDR3 residues: CASSLELGGAGELFF. In DNA, the CDR3 is TGTGCCAGCAGTTTAGAGCTAGGCGGGGCCGGGGAGCTGTTTTTT.

The chain is built from TRBV28 and TRBJ2-6, with 7 positions matching TRBD1. The germline CDR1 and CDR2 sequences are MDHEN and SYDVKM. J gave up 0 bases and V 7 bases, and 12 bases lay outside the gene matches. The CDR3 is made up of 18 amino acids. The CDR3 nucleotides are TGTGCCAGCAATCCTCTTGGCAGGGGGAGCTCTGGGGCCAACGTCCTGACTTTC. Its translation is CASNPLGRGSSGANVLTF.

This chain uses TRBV5-1 with TRBJ1-4, with TRBD1 as a possible D gene (5 bases). The CDR3 sequence is 14 residues long. Trimming took 4 bases from V and 5 from J, leaving 12 bases between them. The germline V gene has CDR1 SGHRS and CDR2 YFSETQ. CDR3 amino acids: CASSAAGPNEKLFF. The CDR3 DNA reads as TGCGCCAGCAGCGCAGCGGGACCGAATGAAAAACTGTTTTTT.

The gene calls are TRBV5-1 and TRBJ1-6; possible D gene TRBD1, 6 bases. The CDR3 totals 16 residues. Trimming removed 1 base from V and 4 bases from J, with 12 bases in between. From germline, CDR1 is SGHRS and CDR2 YFSETQ. As DNA, the CDR3 is TGCGCCAGCAGCTTGCGAGGCAGGGGTTATAATTCACCCCTCCACTTT. Translating gives CASSLRGRGYNSPLHF.